This T cell receptor beta chain was captured by sequencing in a study of blood T cell repertoires in COVID-19. Profiling relied on immunoSEQ multiplex PCR, and the TCRdb table lists in-frame clones only, not all of them. The data contain some 250,000 clones, 70% to 90% of them singletons. CDR3 size: 14 residues. V trimming: 4 bases; J trimming: 10 bases; junction bases outside the gene matches: 5. From germline, CDR1 is ENHRY and CDR2 SYGVKD. The chain links TRBV10-3 to TRBJ2-7, with TRBD2 matching 15 bases. The sequenced material came from PBMCs or T cells enriched from blood (not recorded which). The sequence derives from a man aged 18 to 29 who had recovered from COVID-19. CDR3 nucleotides: TGTGCCATCAGTGCAGGACTAGCGGGAGGGGAACAGTACTTC. It yields the protein CAISAGLAGGEQYF.